Listed here are 22 T cell receptor beta chains from one sample, sequenced in a study of blood T cell repertoires in COVID-19. Generated by immunoSEQ multiplex PCR, the TCRdb table keeps only in-frame clones and is missing some. The sample consists of some 270,000 clones, over 85% of them appearing once. Sequenced sample: PBMCs or T cells enriched from blood (not recorded which). These receptors came from a woman in her fifties or sixties who had recovered from COVID-19.

This clone appeared a single time. The chain has TRBV5-1 and TRBJ2-2; 7 bases match TRBD2. V was clipped by 4 bases and J by 0 bases; unmatched bases: 6. CDR3 length: 16 residues. Germline V gene data show CDR1 as SGHRS and CDR2 as YFSETQ. This chain's CDR3 is CASSRGDNSNTGELFF. The DNA of the CDR3 is TGCGCCAGCAGCCGGGGGGATAATTCGAACACCGGGGAGCTGTTTTTT.

The CDR3 bases are TGTGCCAGCTCCCCAGGGCAGGGTCTCGCTGAGCAGTACTTC. Translating gives CASSPGQGLAEQYF. The chain uses TRBV18 and TRBJ2-7; possible D gene TRBD1, 5 bases. The CDR3 sequence is 14 residues long. Per the germline V gene, CDR1 is KGHSH and CDR2 is LQKENI. V lost 6 bases and J lost 7, with 19 bases in between.

The V gene is TRBV29-1, the J gene TRBJ1-1, with D hard to call. The CDR3 loop spans 14 amino acids. Between the trimmed V and J ends, which lost 1 base and 2 bases, there was a span of 11 bases. CDR1 is SQVTM, CDR2 ANQGSEA, per germline. CDR3 sequence reads: CSVEGSQLNTEAFF. The DNA for the CDR3 is TGCAGCGTTGAAGGCTCCCAGTTAAACACTGAAGCTTTCTTT.

The chain is built from TRBV27 and TRBJ2-2, with no clear D. The germline V and J ends were trimmed by 5 bases and 2 bases, with 6 bases remaining between them. The CDR3 runs to 13 residues. From germline, CDR1 is MNHEY and CDR2 SMNVEV (reference sequence). The chain's CDR3 is CASSTLNTGELFF. The DNA of the CDR3 is TGTGCCAGCAGTACATTAAACACCGGGGAGCTGTTTTTT.

This rearrangement joins TRBV6-5 to TRBJ1-2; TRBD1 matches at 9 bases. The J segment lost 7 bases and the V segment lost 6 bases, leaving 12 bases of the junction unmatched. The germline V gene has CDR1 MNHEY and CDR2 SVGAGI. This CDR3 contains 15 residues. The CDR3 is CASRLGTGRQGGYTF. CDR3 nucleotide sequence: TGTGCCAGCAGACTCGGGACAGGGCGTCAGGGTGGCTACACCTTC.

The chain uses TRBV6-5 and TRBJ1-5; TRBD1 is a possible D gene (5 bases). This CDR3 is 12 amino acids long. The V end was cut by 6 bases, the J end by 7 bases, with 10 bases between. CDR1 and CDR2 (germline): MNHEY, SVGAGI. Written as DNA, the CDR3 is TGTGCCAGCAGAAGGGGAAAACAGCCCCAGCATTTT. It encodes CASRRGKQPQHF.

This clone has a handful of counts. J is TRBJ2-2 and V is TRBV12-3 or TRBV12-4; TRBD2 aligns across 8 bases. This CDR3 contains 13 residues. CDR3 sequence: CAITSGNTGELFF. CDR3 nucleotides: TGTGCTATCACTAGCGGGAACACCGGGGAGCTGTTTTTT.

The V and J genes are TRBV7-9 and TRBJ1-2; perhaps TRBD1 as D (6 bases). Germline V gene sequence: CDR1 SEHNR, CDR2 FQNEAQ (reference sequence). V lost 4 bases, J lost 4 bases, and 13 bases lay in between. This CDR3 has 14 amino acids. The CDR3 sequence: CASSSQQGGYGYTF. The CDR3 DNA follows: TGTGCCAGCAGCTCCCAACAGGGCGGCTATGGCTACACCTTC.

The V call is TRBV7-9, the J call TRBJ1-4, with 10 bases identical to TRBD1. Germline V gene lookup returns CDR1 SEHNR and CDR2 FQNEAQ (reference sequence). Trimming took 5 bases from V and 9 from J; bases not matched to a gene: 9. The CDR3 runs to 15 residues. CDR3 region: CASSPPGTGAQKLFF. In nucleotides, the CDR3 is TGTGCCAGCAGCCCGCCCGGGACAGGGGCACAAAAACTGTTTTTT.

The CDR3 nucleotides read TGTGCCAGCAGTGAGATAGGGACAGGACTTAATGAAAAACTGTTTTTT. It translates to CASSEIGTGLNEKLFF. The rearrangement joins TRBV2 to TRBJ1-4, with 8 nucleotides matching TRBD1. V was pared by 3 bases and J by 4 bases, with 7 bases of the junction left unmatched. From germline, CDR1 is SNHLY and CDR2 FYNNEI. The CDR3 is 16 amino acids.

The chain joins TRBV30 to TRBJ1-1; D uncertain. This CDR3 is built from 11 residues. Trimming shortened V by 4 bases and J by 2 bases, and 5 bases separated the two germline ends. From germline, CDR1 is GTSNPN and CDR2 SVGIG (reference sequence). Here the CDR3 reads CAWNGNTEAFF. The CDR3 nucleotides read TGTGCCTGGAACGGTAACACTGAAGCTTTCTTT. The full variable domain, with the rest looked up from reference TRBV30 and TRBJ1-1, is SQTIHQWPATLVQPVGSPLSLECTVEGTSNPNLYWYRQAAGRGLQLLFYSVGIGQISSEVPQNLSASRPQDRQFILSSKKLLLSDSGFYLCAWNGNTEAFFGQGTRLTVV.

The V and J genes are TRBV5-1 and TRBJ1-2, with D possibly matching TRBD1 (6 bases). Germline loops: CDR1 SGHRS, CDR2 YFSETQ. This CDR3 is built from 15 residues. With 6 bases removed from V and 4 bases from J, the gap between germline ends came to 19 bases. CDR3 in amino acids: CASTVNEGHLYGYTF. The CDR3 coding sequence is TGCGCCAGCACCGTAAATGAGGGACACCTCTATGGCTACACCTTC.

V gene TRBV3-1 (or the pseudogene TRBV3-2) combines with J gene TRBJ1-4; a possible D gene is TRBD1 (5 bases). Germline loops: CDR1 LGHDT, CDR2 YNNKEL (reference sequence). This CDR3 has 15 residues. V dropped 4 bases and J dropped 8 bases, with 17 bases sitting between them. CDR3 in DNA: TGTGCCAGCAGCCTCGGAGGGGCAGGCGACGAAAAACTGTTTTTT. Protein sequence: CASSLGGAGDEKLFF.

The chain carries TRBV10-3 and TRBJ2-1; 10 bases agree with TRBD2. Germline CDR1 reads ENHRY; CDR2 reads SYGVKD. V lost 6 bases to trimming and J lost 1 base; unmatched junction nucleotides: 6. This CDR3 has 16 residues. DNA of the CDR3: TGTGCCATCAGCGTCGGACTAGCGGATTCCTACAATGAGCAGTTCTTC. Residues: CAISVGLADSYNEQFF.

This clone was seen only a few times. This chain joins TRBV5-1 and TRBJ2-5; D might be TRBD2 (5 bases). The CDR3 spans 13 residues. Germline CDR1 SGHRS, CDR2 YFSETQ. Trimming removed 2 bases at V and 4 bases at J, with 9 bases between. CDR3 DNA: TGCGCCAGCAGCTTCAACAGCGGAGAGACCCAGTACTTC. It encodes CASSFNSGETQYF.

This clone was seen just once. The chain combines TRBV28 with TRBJ2-1, with 13 bases identical to TRBD2. Germline V gene data show CDR1 as MDHEN and CDR2 as SYDVKM. Trimming removed 5 bases from V and 3 bases from J; junction bases left unmatched: 4. This CDR3 region has 16 residues. DNA of the CDR3: TGTGCCAGCAGTCTAGGGACTAGCGGGGTCTACAATGAGCAGTTCTTC. This gives the protein CASSLGTSGVYNEQFF.

The chain has TRBV7-9 and TRBJ1-1; D is ambiguous. Germline V CDR1 and CDR2: SEHNR, FQNEAQ (reference sequence). CDR3 length: 14 amino acids. V was shortened by 1 base and J by 2 bases, with 8 bases between the two germline ends. CDR3 sequence (DNA): TGTGCCAGCAGCTTAGATTGGCAAAACACTGAAGCTTTCTTT. Its translation is CASSLDWQNTEAFF.

This chain uses TRBV19 with TRBJ1-4, with 7 bases matching TRBD1. V lost 6 bases, J lost 5 bases, and 12 bases stayed unmatched. The CDR3 extends over 16 amino acids. Germline V gene sequence: CDR1 LNHDA, CDR2 SQIVND (reference sequence). The CDR3 protein is CASRGRTGDFNEKLFF. For the CDR3, the DNA is TGTGCCAGTAGGGGACGGACAGGCGATTTCAATGAAAAACTGTTTTTT.

This chain joins TRBV28 and TRBJ2-5; 10 bases are shared with TRBD2. Germline values: CDR1 MDHEN, CDR2 SYDVKM. The length of the CDR3 is 15 residues. With V trimmed by 3 bases and J by 6 bases, 7 bases remained unmatched. CDR3: CASSFQRGGLKTQYF. The DNA for the CDR3 is TGTGCCAGCAGTTTCCAGCGGGGGGGCCTGAAGACCCAGTACTTC.

This chain connects TRBV4-2 to TRBJ1-1; 10 positions match TRBD1. The CDR3 loop spans 12 amino acids. V lost 3 bases and J lost 11; bases outside the gene matches: 3. CDR1 LGHNA and CDR2 YNFKEQ come from the germline V gene. The CDR3 loop is CASSQTGGRAFF. The CDR3 region has the DNA TGTGCCAGCAGCCAGACAGGGGGCAGGGCTTTCTTT.

This clone appeared once. The genes are TRBV15 and TRBJ1-2, with 7 bases aligning to TRBD1. The CDR3 extends over 14 amino acids. The ends lost 0 bases at V and 7 bases at J; junction bases unmatched: 5. Germline V gives CDR1 LNHNV, CDR2 YYDKDF (reference sequence). CDR3 protein: CATSRDKQGSGYTF. CDR3 coding DNA: TGTGCCACCAGCAGAGACAAACAGGGGAGTGGCTACACCTTC.

The rearrangement links TRBV10-3 to TRBJ1-2, with 9 bases identical to TRBD1. V trimming: 10 bases; J trimming: 3 bases; junction bases outside the gene matches: 6. Germline assignment: CDR1 ENHRY and CDR2 SYGVKD. CDR3 size: 13 residues. CDR3 coding DNA: TGTGCCACAACAGGGGGCCTGGACTATGGCTACACCTTC. Translating it yields CATTGGLDYGYTF.